This T cell receptor (beta chain) was sequenced during a study of PD-1 blockade in classical Hodgkin lymphoma. Study results and caveats: Patients who responded completely had about the same baseline diversity as newly diagnosed patients. The CD4+ diversity rise by C4D1 was clearest in complete responders.

In the case of this clone: Its antigen remains unknown.

The ends were cut back, 2 bases at V and 5 bases at J, with 19 bases in the middle. Germline CDR1 reads KGHSY; CDR2 reads FQNENV. The CDR3 extends over 16 amino acids. Autologous stem cell transplantation was followed by relapse in every patient, and brentuximab vedotin exposure varied. Some clones are missing from TCRdb's copy, which holds only in-frame ones; the method was immunoSEQ multiplex PCR. The data show about 13,000 clones, 82% seen once. The source of this sequence is a human donor with classical Hodgkin lymphoma. This specimen was peripheral blood mononuclear cells (PBMCs), taken at baseline. The genes are TRBV16 and TRBJ2-7; TRBD1 or TRBD2 may be the D gene (5 bases each). The CDR3: CASSQPEGLPTHEQYF. The CDR3 DNA reads TGTGCCAGCAGCCAACCAGAGGGGCTACCCACCCACGAGCAGTACTTC. The full variable domain, completed using reference TRBV16 and TRBJ2-7, is GEEVAQTPKHLVRGEGQKAKLYCAPIKGHSYVFWYQQVLKNEFKFLISFQNENVFDETGMPKERFSAKCLPNSPCSLEIQATKLEDSAVYFCASSQPEGLPTHEQYFGPGTRLTVT.